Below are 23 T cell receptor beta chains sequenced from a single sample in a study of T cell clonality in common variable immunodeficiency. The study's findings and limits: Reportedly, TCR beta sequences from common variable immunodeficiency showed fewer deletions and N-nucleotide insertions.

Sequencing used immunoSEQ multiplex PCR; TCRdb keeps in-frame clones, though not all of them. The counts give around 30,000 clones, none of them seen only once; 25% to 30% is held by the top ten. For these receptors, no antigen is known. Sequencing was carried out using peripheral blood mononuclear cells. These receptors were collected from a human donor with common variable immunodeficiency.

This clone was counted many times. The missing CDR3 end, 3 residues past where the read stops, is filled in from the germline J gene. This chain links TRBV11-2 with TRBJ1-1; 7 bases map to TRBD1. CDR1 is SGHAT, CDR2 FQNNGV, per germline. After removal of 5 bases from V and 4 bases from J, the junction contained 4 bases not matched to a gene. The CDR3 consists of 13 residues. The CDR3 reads CASSDRVPTEAFF. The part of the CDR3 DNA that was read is TGTGCCAGCAGCGACAGGGTACCCACTGAA. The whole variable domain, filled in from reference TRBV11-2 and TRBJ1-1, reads EAGVAQSPRYKIIEKRQSVAFWCNPISGHATLYWYQQILGQGPKLLIQFQNNGVVDDSQLPKDRFSAERLKGVDSTLKIQPAKLEDSAVYLCASSDRVPTEAFFGQGTRLTVV.

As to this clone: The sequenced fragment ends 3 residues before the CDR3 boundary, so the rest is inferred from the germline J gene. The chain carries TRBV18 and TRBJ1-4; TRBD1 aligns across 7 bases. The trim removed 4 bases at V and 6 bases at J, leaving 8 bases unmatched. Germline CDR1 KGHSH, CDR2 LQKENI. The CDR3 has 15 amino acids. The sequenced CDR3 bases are TGTGCCAGCTCACACCCGGACAGGACGTATGAAAAA. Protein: CASSHPDRTYEK. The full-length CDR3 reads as CASSHPDRTYEKLFF. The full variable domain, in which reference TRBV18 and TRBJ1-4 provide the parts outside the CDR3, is NAGVMQNPRHLVRRRGQEARLRCSPMKGHSHVYWYRQLPEEGLKFMVYLQKENIIDESGMPKERFSAEFPKEGPSILRIQQVVRGDSAAYFCASSHPDRTYEKLFFGSGTQLSVL.

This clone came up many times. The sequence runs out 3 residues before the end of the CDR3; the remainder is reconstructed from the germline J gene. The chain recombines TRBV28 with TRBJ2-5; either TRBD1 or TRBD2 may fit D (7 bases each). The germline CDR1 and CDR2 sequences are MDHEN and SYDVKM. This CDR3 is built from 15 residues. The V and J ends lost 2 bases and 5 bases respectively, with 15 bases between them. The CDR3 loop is CASSLLWEGAETQYF. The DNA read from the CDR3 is TGTGCCAGCAGTTTACTGTGGGAGGGGGCCGAGACC.

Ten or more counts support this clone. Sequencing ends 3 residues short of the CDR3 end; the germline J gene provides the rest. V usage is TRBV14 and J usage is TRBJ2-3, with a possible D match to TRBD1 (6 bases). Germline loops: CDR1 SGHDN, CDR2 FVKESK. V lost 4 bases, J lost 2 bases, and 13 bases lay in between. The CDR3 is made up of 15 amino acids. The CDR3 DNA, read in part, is TGTGCCAGCAGCCGCAGGGGCGGCCTCACAGATACG. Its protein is CASSRRGGLTDT. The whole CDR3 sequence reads CASSRRGGLTDTQYF. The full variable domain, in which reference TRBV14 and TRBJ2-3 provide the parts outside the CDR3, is EAGVTQFPSHSVIEKGQTVTLRCDPISGHDNLYWYRRVMGKEIKFLLHFVKESKQDESGMPNNRFLAERTGGTYSTLKVQPAELEDSGVYFCASSRRGGLTDTQYFGPGTRLTVL.

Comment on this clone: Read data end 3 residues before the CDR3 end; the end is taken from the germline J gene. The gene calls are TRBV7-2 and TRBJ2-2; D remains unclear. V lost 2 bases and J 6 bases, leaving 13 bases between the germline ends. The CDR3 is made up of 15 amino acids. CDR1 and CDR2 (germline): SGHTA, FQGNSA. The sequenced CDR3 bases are TGTGCCAGCAGCTTAAGTTTGACATTTTCCGGGGAG. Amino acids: CASSLSLTFSGE. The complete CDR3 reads CASSLSLTFSGELFF.

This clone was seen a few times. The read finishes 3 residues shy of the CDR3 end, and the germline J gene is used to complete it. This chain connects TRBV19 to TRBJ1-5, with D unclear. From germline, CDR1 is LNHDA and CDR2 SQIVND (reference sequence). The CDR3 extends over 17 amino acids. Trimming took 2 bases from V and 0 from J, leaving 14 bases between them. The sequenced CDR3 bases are TGTGCCAGTAGTATATTTTTCGCGAGACTTAGCAATCAGCCC. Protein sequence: CASSIFFARLSNQP. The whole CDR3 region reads CASSIFFARLSNQPQHF.

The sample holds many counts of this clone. CDR3 DNA (partial): TGCGCCAGCAGCTCGGACAGGGGGGTTGACACTGAA. It codes for CASSSDRGVDTE. Given in full, the CDR3 is CASSSDRGVDTEAFF. The chain combines TRBV5-1 with TRBJ1-1; 10 nucleotides line up with TRBD1. With the read ending 3 residues before the CDR3 end, the germline J gene is used to fill in that end. The CDR3 runs 15 residues. The V gene end was trimmed by 3 bases and the J gene end by 3 bases; junction bases not matched to a gene: 5. Looked up from germline, CDR1 is SGHRS and CDR2 is YFSETQ. The whole variable domain, remainder taken from reference TRBV5-1 and TRBJ1-1, is KAGVTQTPRYLIKTRGQQVTLSCSPISGHRSVSWYQQTPGQGLQFLFEYFSETQRNKGNFPGRFSGRQFSNSRSEMNVSTLELGDSALYLCASSSDRGVDTEAFFGQGTRLTVV.

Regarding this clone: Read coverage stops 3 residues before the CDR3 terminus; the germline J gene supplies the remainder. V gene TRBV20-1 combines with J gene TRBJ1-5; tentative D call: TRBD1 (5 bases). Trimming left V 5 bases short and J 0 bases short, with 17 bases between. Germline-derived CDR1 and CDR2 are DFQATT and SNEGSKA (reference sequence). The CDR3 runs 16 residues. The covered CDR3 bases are TGCAGTGCTCTGGCGGGGGGGGTTTATAGCAATCAGCCC. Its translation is CSALAGGVYSNQP. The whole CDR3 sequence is CSALAGGVYSNQPQHF.

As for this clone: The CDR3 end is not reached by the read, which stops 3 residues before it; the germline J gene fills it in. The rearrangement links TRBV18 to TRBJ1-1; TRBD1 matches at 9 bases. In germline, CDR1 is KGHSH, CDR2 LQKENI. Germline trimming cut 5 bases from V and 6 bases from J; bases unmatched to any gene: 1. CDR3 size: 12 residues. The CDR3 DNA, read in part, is TGTGCCAGCTCAAGGACAGGGGCTGAA. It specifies CASSRTGAE. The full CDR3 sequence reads CASSRTGAEAFF.

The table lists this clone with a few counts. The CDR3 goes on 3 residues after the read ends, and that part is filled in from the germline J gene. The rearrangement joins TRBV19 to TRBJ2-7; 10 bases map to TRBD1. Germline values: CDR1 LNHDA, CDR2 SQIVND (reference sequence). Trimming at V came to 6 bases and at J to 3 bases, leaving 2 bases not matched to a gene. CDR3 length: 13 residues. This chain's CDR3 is CASSGTGDYEQYF. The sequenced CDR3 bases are TGTGCCAGTAGCGGGACAGGGGACTACGAG.

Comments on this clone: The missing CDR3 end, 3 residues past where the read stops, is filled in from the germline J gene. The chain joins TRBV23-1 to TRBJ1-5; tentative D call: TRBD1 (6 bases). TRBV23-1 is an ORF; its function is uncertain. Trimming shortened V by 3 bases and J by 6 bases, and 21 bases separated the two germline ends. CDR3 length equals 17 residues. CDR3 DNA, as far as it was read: TGCGCCAGCAGTCATAAGCAGAAGGGGGATTCGGGTCAGCCC. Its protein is CASSHKQKGDSGQP. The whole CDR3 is CASSHKQKGDSGQPQHF.

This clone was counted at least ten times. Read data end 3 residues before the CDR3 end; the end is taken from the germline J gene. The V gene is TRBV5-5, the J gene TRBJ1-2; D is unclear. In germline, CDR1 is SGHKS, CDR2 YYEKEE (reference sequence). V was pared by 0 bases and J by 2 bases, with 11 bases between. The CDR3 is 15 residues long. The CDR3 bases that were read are TGTGCCAGCAGCTTGGCCACGAGGGCGAACTATGGC. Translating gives CASSLATRANYG. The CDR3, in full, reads CASSLATRANYGYTF.

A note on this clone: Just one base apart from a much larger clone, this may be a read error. The CDR3 is CSSSPQDSATQYF. The DNA read from the CDR3 is TGTTCCAGCAGCCCCCAGGACAGTGCAACG. V and J are TRBV7-9 and TRBJ2-3; D is possibly TRBD1 (6 bases). The CDR3 goes on 3 residues after the read ends, and that part is filled in from the germline J gene. CDR3 size: 13 residues. Germline CDR1 SEHNR, CDR2 FQNEAQ (reference sequence). Combining the CDR3 with reference TRBV7-9 and TRBJ2-3 gives the whole variable domain DTGVSQNPRHKITKRGQNVTFRCDPISEHNRLYWYRQTLGQGPEFLTYFQNEAQLEKSRLLSDRFSAERPKGSFSTLEIQRTEQGDSAMYLCSSSPQDSATQYFGPGTRLTVL.

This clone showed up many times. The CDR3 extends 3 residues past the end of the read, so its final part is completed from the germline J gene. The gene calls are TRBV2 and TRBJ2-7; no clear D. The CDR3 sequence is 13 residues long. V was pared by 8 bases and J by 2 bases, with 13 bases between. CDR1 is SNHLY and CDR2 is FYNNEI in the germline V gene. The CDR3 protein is CASARYQAYEQYF. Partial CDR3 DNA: TGTGCCAGCGCAAGATACCAGGCCTACGAG.

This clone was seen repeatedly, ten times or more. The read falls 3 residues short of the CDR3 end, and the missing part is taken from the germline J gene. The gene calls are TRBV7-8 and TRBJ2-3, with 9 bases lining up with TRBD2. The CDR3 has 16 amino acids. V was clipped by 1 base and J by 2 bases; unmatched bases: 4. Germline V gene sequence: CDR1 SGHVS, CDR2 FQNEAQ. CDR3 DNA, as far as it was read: TGTGCCAGCAGCTTAGGGGCTAGCGGGAACACAGATACG. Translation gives CASSLGASGNTDT. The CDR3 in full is CASSLGASGNTDTQYF.

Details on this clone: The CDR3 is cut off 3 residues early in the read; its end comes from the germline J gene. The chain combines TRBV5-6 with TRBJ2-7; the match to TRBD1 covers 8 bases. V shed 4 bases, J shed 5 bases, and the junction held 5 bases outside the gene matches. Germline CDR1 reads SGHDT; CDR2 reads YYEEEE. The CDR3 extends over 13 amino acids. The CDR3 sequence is CASSLTGDHEQYF. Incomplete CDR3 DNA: TGTGCCAGCAGCCTGACAGGGGACCACGAG.

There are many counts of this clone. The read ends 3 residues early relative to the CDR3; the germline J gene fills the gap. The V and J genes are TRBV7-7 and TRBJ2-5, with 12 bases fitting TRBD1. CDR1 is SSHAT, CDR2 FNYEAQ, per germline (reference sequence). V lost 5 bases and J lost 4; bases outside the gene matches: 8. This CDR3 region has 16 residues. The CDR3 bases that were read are TGTGCCAGCAGCGGTCCGGGACAGGGGGCTGGAGAGACC. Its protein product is CASSGPGQGAGET. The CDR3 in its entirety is CASSGPGQGAGETQYF.

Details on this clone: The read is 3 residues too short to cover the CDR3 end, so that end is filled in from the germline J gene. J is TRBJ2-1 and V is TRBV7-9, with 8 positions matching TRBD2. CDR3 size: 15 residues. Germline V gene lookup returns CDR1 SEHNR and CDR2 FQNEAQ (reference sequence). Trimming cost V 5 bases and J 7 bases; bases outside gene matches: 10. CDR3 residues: CASSPKGLGGNEQFF. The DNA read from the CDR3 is TGTGCCAGCAGCCCAAAGGGACTAGGGGGGAATGAG.

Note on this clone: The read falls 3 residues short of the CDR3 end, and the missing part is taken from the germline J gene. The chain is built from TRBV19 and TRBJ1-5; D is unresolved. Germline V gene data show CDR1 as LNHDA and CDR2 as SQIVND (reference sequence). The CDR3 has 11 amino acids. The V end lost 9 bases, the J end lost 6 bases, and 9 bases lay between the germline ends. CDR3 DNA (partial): TGTGCCAGCCAAGGGTTTCAGCCC. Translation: CASQGFQP. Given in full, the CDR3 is CASQGFQPQHF.

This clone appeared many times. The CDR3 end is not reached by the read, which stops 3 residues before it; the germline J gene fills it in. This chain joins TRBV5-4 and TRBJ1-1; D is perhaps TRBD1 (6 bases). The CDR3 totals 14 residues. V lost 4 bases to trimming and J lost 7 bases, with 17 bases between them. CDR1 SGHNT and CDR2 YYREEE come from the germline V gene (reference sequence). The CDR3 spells CASSERAGAFEAFF. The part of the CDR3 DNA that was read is TGTGCCAGCAGCGAAAGGGCGGGGGCTTTTGAA.

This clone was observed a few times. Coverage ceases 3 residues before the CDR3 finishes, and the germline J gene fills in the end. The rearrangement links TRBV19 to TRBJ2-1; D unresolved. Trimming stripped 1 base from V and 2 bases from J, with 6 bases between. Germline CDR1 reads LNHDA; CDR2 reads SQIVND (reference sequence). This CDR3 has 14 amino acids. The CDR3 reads CASSIGPTYNEQFF. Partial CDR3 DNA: TGTGCCAGTAGTATAGGGCCCACCTACAATGAG.

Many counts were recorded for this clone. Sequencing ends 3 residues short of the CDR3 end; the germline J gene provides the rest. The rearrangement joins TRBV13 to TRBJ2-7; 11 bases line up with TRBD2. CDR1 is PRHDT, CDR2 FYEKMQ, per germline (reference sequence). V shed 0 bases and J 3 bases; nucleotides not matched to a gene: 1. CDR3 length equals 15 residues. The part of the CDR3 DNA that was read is TGTGCCAGCAGCTTAGGACTAGCGGGAGACTACGAG. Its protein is CASSLGLAGDYE. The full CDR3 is CASSLGLAGDYEQYF.

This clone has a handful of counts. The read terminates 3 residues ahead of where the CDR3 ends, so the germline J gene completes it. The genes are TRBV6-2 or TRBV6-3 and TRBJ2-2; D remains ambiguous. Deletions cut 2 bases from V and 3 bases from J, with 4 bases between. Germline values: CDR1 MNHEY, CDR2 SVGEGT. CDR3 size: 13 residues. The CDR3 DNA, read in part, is TGTGCCAGCAGTTACGACTACACCGGGGAG. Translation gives CASSYDYTGE. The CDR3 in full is CASSYDYTGELFF.